This T cell receptor beta chain was obtained from a study of early T cells in non-severe SARS-CoV-2 infection. Study at large: RNA in bulk from unsorted whole blood was sequenced, and chains were unpaired.

This clonotype came up a few times. As part of library construction, unique molecular identifiers were attached to individual cDNA molecules. TCRdb passed the 5' RACE reads through MiXCR, listing each CDR3 protein once. Among about 50,000 distinct CDR3 sequences listed, approximately 7.6% were seen once. Germline CDR1 SGHTA, CDR2 FQGNSA. The V end lost 6 bases, the J end lost 3 bases, and 8 bases lay between the germline ends. The CDR3 totals 13 residues. The origin of this receptor is an adult who was a healthcare worker with PCR-confirmed SARS-CoV-2 infection or an uninfected control (not recorded which). V gene TRBV7-2 combines with J gene TRBJ1-4, with a weak D call TRBD1 (5 bases). Sequencing was carried out using whole blood. CDR3 in DNA: TGTGCCAGCAGTGGAGGGGCTAATGAAAAACTGTTTTTT. It codes for CASSGGANEKLFF.